This T cell receptor beta chain was identified in a study of OX40 agonist ivuxolimab in advanced cancers. Turning to the study itself: Of the patients, three showed partial responses, one with hepatocellular carcinoma and two with cutaneous melanoma.

Study findings and constraints: Clonal expansion from baseline to week 6 occurred in both CD4+ and CD8+ T cells. Relatively little clonal expansion, among the lowest observed, appeared in partial responders at 0.1-3.0 mg/kg.

Points on this clone: Its antigen is undetermined.

Trimming shortened V by 2 bases and J by 6 bases, and 5 bases separated the two germline ends. This CDR3 contains 12 residues. Germline lookup yields CDR1 SGDLS and CDR2 YYNGEE. The method was immunoSEQ multiplex PCR; TCRdb's version includes in-frame clones alone and lacks a portion of them. The sample contains approximately 80,000 clones, around 86% of which appear only once. The origin of this receptor is an adult with an advanced solid tumor such as melanoma, head and neck, liver or kidney cancer. This sample comprised CD4+ or CD8+ T cells sorted from blood, obtained in a trial of the OX40 agonist ivuxolimab. The chain employs TRBV9 and TRBJ2-2; D gene unclear. The CDR3 DNA reads as TGTGCCAGCAGCGTTGTACCCGGGGAGCTGTTTTTT. Translated, it gives CASSVVPGELFF.